One and the same sample provided the 11 T cell receptor beta chains below, sequenced in a study of cytomegalovirus exposure and HLA in healthy donors. Only in-frame clones appear in the TCRdb table, and some are missing; sequencing was by immunoSEQ multiplex PCR. Of tens of thousands of clones listed, 80% to 95% are singletons. Sequencing was carried out using PBMCs. These receptors all come from a young man in good health and CMV-seropositive.

The J gene is TRBJ1-2, the V gene TRBV5-4; tentative D call: TRBD1 (6 bases). The germline V gene encodes CDR1 SGHNT and CDR2 YYREEE (reference sequence). The CDR3 has 16 residues. V was pared by 4 bases and J by 7 bases, with 23 bases between. This CDR3 is CASSPAGTPRPFGYTF. In DNA, the CDR3 is TGTGCCAGCAGCCCAGCCGGGACACCCAGGCCCTTTGGCTACACCTTC.

This chain links TRBV5-1 with TRBJ2-5, with D possibly matching TRBD1 (8 bases). Looked up from germline, CDR1 is SGHRS and CDR2 is YFSETQ. Trimming cost V 9 bases and J 5 bases, with 17 bases left between them. The CDR3 has 13 residues. CDR3 in DNA: TGCGCCACCAGTACAGGGGGAGGGGAGACCCAGTACTTC. This sequence encodes CATSTGGGETQYF.

The V and J genes are TRBV7-3 and TRBJ1-1, with D tentatively TRBD1 (6 bases). The V end was cut by 5 bases, the J end by 6 bases, with 13 bases between. CDR1 and CDR2 (germline): SGHTA, FQGTGA. The CDR3 totals 13 residues. The CDR3 spells CASSLKGGSEAFF. Here the CDR3 DNA reads TGTGCCAGCAGCCTAAAGGGGGGGTCTGAAGCTTTCTTT.

The chain is built from TRBV9 and TRBJ2-2; D is perhaps TRBD1 (6 bases). Germline CDR1 SGDLS, CDR2 YYNGEE. Deletions cut 0 bases from V and 3 bases from J, with 9 bases between. CDR3 size: 15 residues. The CDR3 is CASSVGAGDTGELFF. The CDR3 DNA sequence: TGTGCCAGCAGCGTAGGAGCAGGGGACACCGGGGAGCTGTTTTTT.

The rearrangement links TRBV19 to TRBJ2-2, with D perhaps matching TRBD1 (5 bases). The CDR3 has 16 residues. CDR1 and CDR2 (germline): LNHDA, SQIVND (reference sequence). Trimming cost V 7 bases and J 5 bases, with 20 bases left between them. CDR3 region: CASTPPTAGQTGELFF. The CDR3 DNA sequence: TGTGCCAGTACCCCTCCCACCGCCGGACAAACCGGGGAGCTGTTTTTT.

This chain links TRBV19 with TRBJ1-5; D may be TRBD1 (6 bases). Germline CDR1 LNHDA, CDR2 SQIVND (reference sequence). The V end lost 9 bases, the J end lost 4 bases, and 16 bases lay between the germline ends. The CDR3 has 14 amino acids. The CDR3 region has the DNA TGTGCCAGCAGGGGACGGACGGATAATCAGCCCCAGCATTTT. The encoded protein is CASRGRTDNQPQHF.

The count of this clone is one. The chain employs TRBV12-5 and TRBJ1-1, with 9 bases aligning to TRBD1. The V gene's germline CDR1 is LGHNT and CDR2 FRNRAP. J gave up 10 bases and V 5 bases, and 8 bases lay outside the gene matches. The CDR3 extends over 13 amino acids. The CDR3 nucleotides read TGTGCTAGTGGTCCCGGGACAGGGAGGGGAGCTTTCTTT. Translating gives CASGPGTGRGAFF.

This chain uses TRBV19 with TRBJ1-5, with 7 bases that match TRBD1. With 4 bases clipped from V and 2 bases from J, the junction kept 5 bases outside the gene matches. From germline, CDR1 is LNHDA and CDR2 SQIVND (reference sequence). CDR3 length: 15 amino acids. As DNA, the CDR3 is TGTGCCAGTAGTAAATCCGACAGGGGCAATCAGCCCCAGCATTTT. This codes for CASSKSDRGNQPQHF.

The genes are TRBV27 and TRBJ2-1; TRBD1 agrees at 7 bases. Germline lookup yields CDR1 MNHEY and CDR2 SMNVEV (reference sequence). Trimming took 6 bases from V and 4 from J; bases not matched to a gene: 6. The CDR3 totals 14 residues. The CDR3 here is CASSYQGEYNEQFF. CDR3 bases: TGTGCCAGCAGCTACCAGGGGGAATACAATGAGCAGTTCTTC.

Worth noting for this clone: Other DNA sequences in the sample encode the same CDR3. V usage is TRBV27 and J usage is TRBJ2-5, with 8 positions matching TRBD2. The CDR3 length is 14 residues. Germline V CDR1 and CDR2: MNHEY, SMNVEV (reference sequence). Trimming took 2 bases from V and 5 from J; bases not matched to a gene: 4. CDR3 coding DNA: TGTGCCAGCAGTTTAGCGGGAGGTGGGGAGACCCAGTACTTC. Its translation is CASSLAGGGETQYF.

This chain joins TRBV6-1 and TRBJ2-7, with D possibly matching TRBD1 (6 bases). Per the germline V gene, CDR1 is MNHNS and CDR2 is SASEGT. The ends were cut back, 1 base at V and 2 bases at J, with 9 bases in the middle. The CDR3 is 14 residues long. This CDR3 reads CASSEVWGPYEQYF. CDR3 DNA sequence: TGTGCCAGCAGTGAAGTCTGGGGGCCCTACGAGCAGTACTTC.